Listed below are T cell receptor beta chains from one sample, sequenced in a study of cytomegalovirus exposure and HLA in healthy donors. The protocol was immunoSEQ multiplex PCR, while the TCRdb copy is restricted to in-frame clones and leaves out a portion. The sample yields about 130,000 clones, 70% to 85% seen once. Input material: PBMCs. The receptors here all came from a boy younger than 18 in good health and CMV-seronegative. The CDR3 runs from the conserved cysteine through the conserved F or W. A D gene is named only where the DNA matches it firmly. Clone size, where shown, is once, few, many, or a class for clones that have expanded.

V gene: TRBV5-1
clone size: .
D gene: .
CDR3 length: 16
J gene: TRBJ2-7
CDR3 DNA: TGCGCCAGCAGCTTGGAGGCGGGGCCCCTGATCTACGAGCAGTACTTC
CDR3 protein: CASSLEAGPLIYEQYF

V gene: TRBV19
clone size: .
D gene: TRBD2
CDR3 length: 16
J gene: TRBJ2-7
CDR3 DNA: TGTGCCAGTAGTCCCGGGACTAGCGGCTATATTTACGAGCAGTACTTC
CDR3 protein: CASSPGTSGYIYEQYF

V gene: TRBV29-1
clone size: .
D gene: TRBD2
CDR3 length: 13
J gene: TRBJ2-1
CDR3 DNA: TGCAGCGTTGTGAGCGGGATTACTAATGAGCAGTTCTTC
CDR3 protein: CSVVSGITNEQFF

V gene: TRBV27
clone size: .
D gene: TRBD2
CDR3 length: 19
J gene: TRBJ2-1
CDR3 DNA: TGTGCCAGCAGTAGGTTTGAACTAGCGGGAGGAGGTTTCCAGGTTGAGCAGTTCTTC
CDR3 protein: CASSRFELAGGGFQVEQFF

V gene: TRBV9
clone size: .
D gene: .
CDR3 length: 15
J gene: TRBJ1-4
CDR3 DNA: TGTGCCAGCAGCGTAGCAGGGGCGCCCGGTGAAAAACTGTTTTTT
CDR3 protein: CASSVAGAPGEKLFF

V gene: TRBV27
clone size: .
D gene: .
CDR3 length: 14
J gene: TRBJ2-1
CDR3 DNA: TGTGCCAGCAGTTTATCGTCCAGATACAATGAGCAGTTCTTC
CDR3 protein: CASSLSSRYNEQFF

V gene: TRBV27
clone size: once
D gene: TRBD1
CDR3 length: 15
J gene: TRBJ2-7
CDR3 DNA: TGTGCCAGCAGTTGGGGACAGGGGGCCTCGCGGGAGCAGTACTTC
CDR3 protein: CASSWGQGASREQYF

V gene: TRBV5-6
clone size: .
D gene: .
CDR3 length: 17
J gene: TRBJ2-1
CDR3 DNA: TGTGCCAGCAGCCAATCTAGCGACCCTAGGTTCCCCCATGAGCAGTTCTTC
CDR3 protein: CASSQSSDPRFPHEQFF

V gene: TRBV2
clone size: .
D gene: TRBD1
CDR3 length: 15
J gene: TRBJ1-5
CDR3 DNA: TGTGCCAGCAGCCTGGGACAGGGAGTAGGACAGCCCCAGCATTTT
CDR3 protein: CASSLGQGVGQPQHF

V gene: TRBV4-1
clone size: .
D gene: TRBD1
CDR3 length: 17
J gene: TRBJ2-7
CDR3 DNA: TGCGCCAGCAGCCAAGGGGTGATGGGGACAGGGGTGGACTCGCAGTACTTC
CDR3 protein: CASSQGVMGTGVDSQYF

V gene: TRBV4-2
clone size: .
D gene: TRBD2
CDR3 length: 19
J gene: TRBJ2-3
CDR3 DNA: TGTGCCAGCAGCCAGGGGGAAAAGACCGGGACTAAAAACACAGATACGCAGTATTTT
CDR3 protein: CASSQGEKTGTKNTDTQYF

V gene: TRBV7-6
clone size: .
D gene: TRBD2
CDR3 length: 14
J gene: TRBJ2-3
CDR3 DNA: TGTGCCAGCAGCTTAACTAGCGAGGTAGATACGCAGTATTTT
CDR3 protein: CASSLTSEVDTQYF

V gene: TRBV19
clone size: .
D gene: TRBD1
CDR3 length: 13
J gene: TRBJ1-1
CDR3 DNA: TGTGCCAGTAGGAGCAGGGGGCTTAATGAAGCTTTCTTT
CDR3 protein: CASRSRGLNEAFF

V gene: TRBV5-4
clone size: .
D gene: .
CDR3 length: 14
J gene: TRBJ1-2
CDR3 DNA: TGTGCCAGCAGCTTGGGACAGGAGAACTATGGCTACACCTTC
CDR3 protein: CASSLGQENYGYTF

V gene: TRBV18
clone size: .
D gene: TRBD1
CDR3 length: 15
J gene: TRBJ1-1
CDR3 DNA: TGTGCCAGCTCACCGGGCAGGGGGGAGAACACTGAAGCTTTCTTT
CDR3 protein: CASSPGRGENTEAFF

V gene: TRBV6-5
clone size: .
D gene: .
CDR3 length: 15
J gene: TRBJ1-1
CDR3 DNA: TGTGCCACCAAGCTAGGGGTAGGCGGGAACACTGAAGCTTTCTTT
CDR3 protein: CATKLGVGGNTEAFF

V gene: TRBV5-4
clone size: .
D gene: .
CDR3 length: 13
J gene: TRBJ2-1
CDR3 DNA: TGTGCCAGCAGCCGTCTCCTAGCAAATGAGCAGTTCTTC
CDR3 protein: CASSRLLANEQFF